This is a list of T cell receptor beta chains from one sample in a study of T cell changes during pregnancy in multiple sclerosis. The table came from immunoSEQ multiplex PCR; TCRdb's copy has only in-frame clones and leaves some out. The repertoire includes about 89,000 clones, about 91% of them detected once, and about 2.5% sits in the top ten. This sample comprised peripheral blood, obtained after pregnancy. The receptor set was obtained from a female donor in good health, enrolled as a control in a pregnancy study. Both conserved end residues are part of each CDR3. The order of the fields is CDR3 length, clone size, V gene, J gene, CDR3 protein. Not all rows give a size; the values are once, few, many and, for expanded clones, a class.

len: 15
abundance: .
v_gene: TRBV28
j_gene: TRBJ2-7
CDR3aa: CASSLAALAGREQYF

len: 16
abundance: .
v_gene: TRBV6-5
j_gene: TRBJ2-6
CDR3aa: CASSYGGGAGANVLTF

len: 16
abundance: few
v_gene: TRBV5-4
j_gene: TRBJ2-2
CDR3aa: CASSFRIVSNTGELFF

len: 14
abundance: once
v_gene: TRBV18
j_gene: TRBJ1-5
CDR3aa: CASSPREVTQPQHF

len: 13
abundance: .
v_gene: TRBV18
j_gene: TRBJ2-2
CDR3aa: CASTGDITGELFF

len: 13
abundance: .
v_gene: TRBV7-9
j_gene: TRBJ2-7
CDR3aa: CASRGGFAYEQYF

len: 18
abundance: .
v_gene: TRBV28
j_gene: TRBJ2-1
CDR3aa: CASIPAVSGGPTYNEQFF

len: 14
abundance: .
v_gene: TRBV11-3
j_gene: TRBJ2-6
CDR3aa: CASSLIGQSNVLTF

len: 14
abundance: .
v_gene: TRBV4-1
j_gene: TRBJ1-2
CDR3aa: CASSRQTESYGYTF

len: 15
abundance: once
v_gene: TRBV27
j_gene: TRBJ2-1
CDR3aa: CASSLLAGLGNEQFF

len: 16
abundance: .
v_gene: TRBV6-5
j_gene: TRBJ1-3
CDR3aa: CASSYRRGPSGNTIYF

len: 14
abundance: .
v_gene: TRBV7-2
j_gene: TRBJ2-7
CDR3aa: CASSIQGGLGEQYF

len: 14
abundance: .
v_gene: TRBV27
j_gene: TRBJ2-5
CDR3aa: CASSFSRGGETQYF

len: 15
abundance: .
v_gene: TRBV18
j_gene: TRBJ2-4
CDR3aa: CASSPQGEAKNIQYF

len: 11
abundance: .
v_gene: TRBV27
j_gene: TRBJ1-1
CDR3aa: CASSFAGEAFF

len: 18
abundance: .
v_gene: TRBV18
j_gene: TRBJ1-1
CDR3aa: CASSPLPGPGGSNTEAFF

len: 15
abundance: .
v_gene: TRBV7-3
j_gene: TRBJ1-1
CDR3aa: CASSSDSFLNTEAFF

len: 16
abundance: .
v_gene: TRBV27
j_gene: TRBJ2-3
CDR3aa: CASSLPGHRPTDTQYF

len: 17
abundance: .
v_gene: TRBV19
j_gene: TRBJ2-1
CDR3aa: CASSTLAGVRTYNEQFF

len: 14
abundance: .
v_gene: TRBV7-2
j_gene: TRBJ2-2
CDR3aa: CASSLDGRTGELFF

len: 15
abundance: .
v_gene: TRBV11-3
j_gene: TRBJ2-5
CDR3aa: CASSTTGAAGETQYF

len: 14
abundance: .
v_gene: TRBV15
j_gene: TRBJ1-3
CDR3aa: CATSTRGGADTIYF

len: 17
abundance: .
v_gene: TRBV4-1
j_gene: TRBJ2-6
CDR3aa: CASSPGAGGPGANVLTF